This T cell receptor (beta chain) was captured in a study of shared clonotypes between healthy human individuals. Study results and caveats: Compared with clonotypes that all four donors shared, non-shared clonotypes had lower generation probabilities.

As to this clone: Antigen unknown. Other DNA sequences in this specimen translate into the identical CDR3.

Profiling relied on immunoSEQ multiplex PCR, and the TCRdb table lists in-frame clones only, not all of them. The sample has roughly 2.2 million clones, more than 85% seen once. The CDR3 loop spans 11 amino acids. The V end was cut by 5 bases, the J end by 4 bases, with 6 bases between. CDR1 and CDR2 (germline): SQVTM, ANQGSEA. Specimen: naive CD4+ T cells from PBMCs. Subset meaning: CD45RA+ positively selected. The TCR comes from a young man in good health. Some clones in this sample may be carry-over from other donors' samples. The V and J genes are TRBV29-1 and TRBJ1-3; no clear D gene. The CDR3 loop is CSVPQGNTIYF. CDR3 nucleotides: TGCAGCGTTCCTCAGGGAAACACCATATATTTT.